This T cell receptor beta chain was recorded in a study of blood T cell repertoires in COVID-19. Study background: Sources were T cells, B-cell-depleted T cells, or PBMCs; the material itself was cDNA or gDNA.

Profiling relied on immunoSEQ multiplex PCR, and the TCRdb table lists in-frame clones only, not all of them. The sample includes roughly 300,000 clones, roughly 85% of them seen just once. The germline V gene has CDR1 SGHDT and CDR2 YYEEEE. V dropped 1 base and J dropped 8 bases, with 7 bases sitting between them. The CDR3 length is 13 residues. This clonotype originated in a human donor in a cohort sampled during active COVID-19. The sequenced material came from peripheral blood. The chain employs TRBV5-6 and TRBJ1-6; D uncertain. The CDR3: CASSLLRDSPLHF. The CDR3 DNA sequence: TGTGCCAGCAGCTTGCTACGCGATTCACCCCTCCACTTT. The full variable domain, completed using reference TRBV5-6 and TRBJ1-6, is DAGVTQSPTHLIKTRGQQVTLRCSPKSGHDTVSWYQQALGQGPQFIFQYYEEEERQRGNFPDRFSGHQFPNYSSELNVNALLLGDSALYLCASSLLRDSPLHFGNGTRLTVT.